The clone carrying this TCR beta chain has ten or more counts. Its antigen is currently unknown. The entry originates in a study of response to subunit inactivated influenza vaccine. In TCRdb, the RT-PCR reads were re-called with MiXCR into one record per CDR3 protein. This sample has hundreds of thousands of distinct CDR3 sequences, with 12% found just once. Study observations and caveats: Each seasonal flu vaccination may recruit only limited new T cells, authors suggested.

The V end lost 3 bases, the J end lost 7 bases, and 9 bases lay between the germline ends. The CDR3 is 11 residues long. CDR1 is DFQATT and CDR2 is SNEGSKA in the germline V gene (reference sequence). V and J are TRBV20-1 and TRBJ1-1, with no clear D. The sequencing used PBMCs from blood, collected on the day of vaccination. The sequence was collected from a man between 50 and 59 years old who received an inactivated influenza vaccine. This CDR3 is CSASYISEAFF. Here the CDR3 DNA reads TGCAGTGCTAGTTATATAAGTGAAGCTTTCTTT.